Listed here are 12 T cell receptor beta chains from one sample, sequenced in a study of shared clonotypes between healthy human individuals. Clones were read by immunoSEQ multiplex PCR, and TCRdb kept only the in-frame ones, dropping some. The data contain about 2,500,000 clones, just over 90% of them singletons. Source material: naive CD4+ T cells sorted from blood. Specified subset: CD45RA+ positively selected. The receptors derive from a man aged 18 to 35 in good health.

Worth noting for this clone: This sample includes further DNA sequences coding for the same CDR3. V is TRBV18 and J is TRBJ1-1; unclear D gene. Trimming left V 0 bases short and J 3 bases short, with 8 bases between. The CDR3 is made up of 14 amino acids. Germline V gene lookup returns CDR1 KGHSH and CDR2 LQKENI. CDR3 nucleotides: TGTGCCAGCTCACCACCGAAGGGCGACACTGAAGCTTTCTTT. This translates into CASSPPKGDTEAFF.

This sequence joins TRBV11-2 and TRBJ1-3; no reliable D call. Germline V gene data show CDR1 as SGHAT and CDR2 as FQNNGV. This CDR3 is 14 amino acids long. V gave up 0 bases and J gave up 9 bases, with 12 bases separating them. Written as DNA, the CDR3 is TGTGCCAGCAGCTTAGATCAAGCCCGGGGCACCATATATTTT. Residues: CASSLDQARGTIYF.

The gene calls are TRBV5-6 and TRBJ2-1, with D perhaps TRBD2 (5 bases). This CDR3 is 16 amino acids long. Germline V gene lookup returns CDR1 SGHDT and CDR2 YYEEEE. V lost 2 bases to trimming and J lost 4 bases, with 16 bases between them. CDR3 coding DNA: TGTGCCAGCAGCTTCAAGCCTAGCCTCTTATACAATGAGCAGTTCTTC. This translates into CASSFKPSLLYNEQFF. Drawing the rest from reference TRBV5-6 and TRBJ2-1, the complete variable domain is DAGVTQSPTHLIKTRGQQVTLRCSPKSGHDTVSWYQQALGQGPQFIFQYYEEEERQRGNFPDRFSGHQFPNYSSELNVNALLLGDSALYLCASSFKPSLLYNEQFFGPGTRLTVL.

About this clone itself: Other DNA variants within this sample encode the same CDR3. The chain employs TRBV6-1 and TRBJ1-2; D is undetermined. V was pared by 4 bases and J by 2 bases, with 5 bases between. Germline V gene data show CDR1 as MNHNS and CDR2 as SASEGT. The CDR3 covers 12 residues. The CDR3 here is CASSARNYGYTF. In DNA, the CDR3 is TGTGCCAGCAGTGCAAGGAACTATGGCTACACCTTC.

About this clone: Other DNA sequences in this sample translate to the same CDR3. This rearrangement joins TRBV7-2 to TRBJ2-7; tentative D call: TRBD2 (5 bases). Trimming took 5 bases from V and 3 from J, leaving 8 bases between them. The germline V gene encodes CDR1 SGHTA and CDR2 FQGNSA. This CDR3 has 12 residues. CDR3 nucleotide sequence: TGTGCCAGCAGCCCAGACTACTACGAGCAGTACTTC. It codes for CASSPDYYEQYF.

This clone has more than one count but fewer than ten. The gene calls are TRBV14 and TRBJ2-1; D is uncertain. V dropped 4 bases and J dropped 4 bases, with 11 bases sitting between them. The germline V gene has CDR1 SGHDN and CDR2 FVKESK. This CDR3 spans 14 amino acids. The CDR3 here is CASSLRMGYNEQFF. CDR3 coding DNA: TGTGCCAGCAGCCTCCGTATGGGGTACAATGAGCAGTTCTTC.

The genes are TRBV7-6 and TRBJ2-3; D unclear. This CDR3 contains 12 residues. Per germline, CDR1 SGHVS and CDR2 FNYEAQ. Trimming left V 1 base short and J 10 bases short, with 9 bases between. The chain's CDR3 is CASSLVLAPQYF. DNA for the CDR3: TGTGCCAGCAGCTTAGTCCTGGCCCCGCAGTATTTT.

The chain is built from TRBV2 and TRBJ2-5, with D maybe TRBD1 (6 bases). V was trimmed by 6 bases and J by 1 base, leaving 15 bases between them. Per germline, CDR1 SNHLY and CDR2 FYNNEI. CDR3 length equals 15 residues. The CDR3 is CASRAHGQTQETQYF. DNA of the CDR3: TGTGCCAGCAGGGCTCATGGACAGACCCAAGAGACCCAGTACTTC.

The rearrangement uses TRBV4-2 and TRBJ2-7; 11 bases align to TRBD1. The CDR3 covers 15 residues. V lost 3 bases and J lost 5; bases outside the gene matches: 6. CDR1 and CDR2 from the germline V gene are LGHNA and YNFKEQ. CDR3 sequence (DNA): TGTGCCAGCAGCCAGGGCGGACAGGGGGCTAACGAGCAGTACTTC. Protein product: CASSQGGQGANEQYF.

V usage is TRBV10-3 and J usage is TRBJ1-1; no definite D call. In germline, CDR1 is ENHRY, CDR2 SYGVKD. The V and J ends lost 10 bases and 0 bases respectively, with 12 bases between them. This CDR3 comprises 13 residues. The CDR3: CATIRNLNTEAFF. DNA for the CDR3: TGTGCCACGATCAGGAATCTGAACACTGAAGCTTTCTTT.

The rearrangement joins TRBV4-2 to TRBJ2-7; 11 bases are a match to TRBD2. Germline CDR1 LGHNA, CDR2 YNFKEQ. This CDR3 has 17 residues. V was pared by 4 bases and J by 0 bases, with 8 bases of the junction left unmatched. The CDR3 here is CASSPRSSGGSSYEQYF. As DNA, the CDR3 is TGTGCCAGCAGCCCCAGATCTAGCGGGGGGAGCTCCTACGAGCAGTACTTC.

The J gene is TRBJ2-4, the V gene TRBV30; a weak D match, TRBD1 (6 bases). This CDR3 has 13 residues. V was cut by 3 bases and J by 0 bases, with 6 bases left in between. Looked up from germline, CDR1 is GTSNPN and CDR2 is SVGIG (reference sequence). CDR3 DNA sequence: TGTGCCTGGAGGGACAGAGCCAAAAACATTCAGTACTTC. It is translated as CAWRDRAKNIQYF.